This T cell receptor (beta chain) originates from a study of T cells after yellow fever vaccination. Study-wide context: For low cell numbers, libraries were made with SMART-Seq v4 Ultra Low Input.

Study-level findings and limits: The booster saw the reappearance of most primary-vaccination clones (about 95% CD4, almost 90% CD8). When the response was secondary, it was weaker but reached its peak faster, day 5 versus 15.

A word on this clonotype: What it recognizes is unknown.

This CDR3 has 14 amino acids. CDR1 LGHNA and CDR2 YSLEER come from the germline V gene. The V segment lost 0 bases and the J segment 6 bases; nucleotides outside the gene matches: 2. Conversion of TCR transcripts into cDNA relied on 5'RACE template switching, which added a universal primer site and UMIs. Using its own MiXCR run on the 5' RACE reads, TCRdb lists one record per CDR3 protein. The data hold 200,000 to 300,000 distinct CDR3 sequences, with about an eighth observed a single time. This rearrangement joins TRBV4-3 to TRBJ2-1, with TRBD2 matching 7 bases. This TCR was recovered from a man aged 25 to 45 who received the YFV17D yellow fever vaccine. Here the sequenced sample was CD4+ T cells sorted from PBMCs, taken 45 days after the yellow fever booster vaccination. The CDR3 loop reads CASSQESSGNEQFF. CDR3 coding DNA: TGCGCCAGCAGCCAAGAGTCTAGCGGCAATGAGCAGTTCTTC.